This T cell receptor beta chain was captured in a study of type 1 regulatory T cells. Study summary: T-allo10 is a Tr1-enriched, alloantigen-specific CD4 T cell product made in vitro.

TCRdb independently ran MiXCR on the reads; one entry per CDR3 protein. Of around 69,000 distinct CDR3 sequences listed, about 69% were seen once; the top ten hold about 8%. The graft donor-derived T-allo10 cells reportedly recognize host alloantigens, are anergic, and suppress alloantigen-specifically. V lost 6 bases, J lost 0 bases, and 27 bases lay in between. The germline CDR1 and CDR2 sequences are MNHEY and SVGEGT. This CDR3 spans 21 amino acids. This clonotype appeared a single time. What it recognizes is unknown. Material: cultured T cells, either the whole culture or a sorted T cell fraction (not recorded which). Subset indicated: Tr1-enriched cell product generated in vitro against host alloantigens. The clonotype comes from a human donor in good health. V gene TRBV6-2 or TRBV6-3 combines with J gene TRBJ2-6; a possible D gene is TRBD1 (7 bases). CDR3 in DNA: TGTGCCAGCAGCCCACACGGAGGGGGCCCTAAAGGCCTCTCTGGGGCCAACGTCCTGACTTTC. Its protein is CASSPHGGGPKGLSGANVLTF.